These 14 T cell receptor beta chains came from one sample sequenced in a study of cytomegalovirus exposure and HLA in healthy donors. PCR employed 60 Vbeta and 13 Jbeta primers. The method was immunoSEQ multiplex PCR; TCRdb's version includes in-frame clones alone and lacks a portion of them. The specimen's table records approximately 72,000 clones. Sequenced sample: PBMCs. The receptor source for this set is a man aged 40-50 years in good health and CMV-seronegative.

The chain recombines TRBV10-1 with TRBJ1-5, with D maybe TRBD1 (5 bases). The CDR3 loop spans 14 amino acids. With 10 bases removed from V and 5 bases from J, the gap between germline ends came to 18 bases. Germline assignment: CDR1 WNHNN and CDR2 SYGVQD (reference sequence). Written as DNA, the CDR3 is TGCGCCACCAAAAGTCAGGGAGGTGATCAGCCCCAGCATTTT. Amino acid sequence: CATKSQGGDQPQHF.

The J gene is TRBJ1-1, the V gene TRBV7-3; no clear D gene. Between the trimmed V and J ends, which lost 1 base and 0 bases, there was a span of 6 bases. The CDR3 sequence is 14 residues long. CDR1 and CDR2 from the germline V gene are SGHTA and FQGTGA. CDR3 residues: CASSLRQVNTEAFF. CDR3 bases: TGTGCCAGCAGCTTAAGGCAAGTGAACACTGAAGCTTTCTTT.

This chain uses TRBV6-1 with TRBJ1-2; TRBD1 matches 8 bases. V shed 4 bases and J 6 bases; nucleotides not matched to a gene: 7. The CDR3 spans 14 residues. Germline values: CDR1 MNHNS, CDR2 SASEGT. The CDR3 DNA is TGTGCCAGCAGTGTGACAGGGGAATGGGATGGCTACACCTTC. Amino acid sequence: CASSVTGEWDGYTF.

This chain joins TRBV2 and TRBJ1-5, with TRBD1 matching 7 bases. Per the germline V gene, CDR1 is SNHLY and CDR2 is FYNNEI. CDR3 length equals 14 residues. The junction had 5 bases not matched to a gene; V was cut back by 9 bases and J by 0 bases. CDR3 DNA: TGTGCCAGTACAGGGGCTCGTAGCAATCAGCCCCAGCATTTT. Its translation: CASTGARSNQPQHF.

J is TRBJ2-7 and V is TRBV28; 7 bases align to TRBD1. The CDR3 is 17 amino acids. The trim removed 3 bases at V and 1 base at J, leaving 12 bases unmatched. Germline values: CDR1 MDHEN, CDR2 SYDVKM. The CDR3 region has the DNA TGTGCCAGCAGTTTTGCCCCCTCTGGGACAGAATCCTACGAGCAGTACTTC. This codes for CASSFAPSGTESYEQYF.

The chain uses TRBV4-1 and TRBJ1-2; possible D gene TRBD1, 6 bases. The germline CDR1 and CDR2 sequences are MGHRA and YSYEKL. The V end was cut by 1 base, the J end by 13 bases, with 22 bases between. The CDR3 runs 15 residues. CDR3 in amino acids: CASSQAPQRTAFLTF. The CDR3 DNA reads TGCGCCAGCAGCCAAGCTCCCCAAAGGACAGCTTTCCTCACCTTC.

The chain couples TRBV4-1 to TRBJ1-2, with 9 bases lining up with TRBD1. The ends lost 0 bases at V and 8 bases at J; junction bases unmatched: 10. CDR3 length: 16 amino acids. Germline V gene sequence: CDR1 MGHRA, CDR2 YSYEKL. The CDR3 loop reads CASSQEGTGWQGGYTF. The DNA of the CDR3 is TGCGCCAGCAGCCAAGAAGGGACAGGGTGGCAGGGAGGCTACACCTTC.

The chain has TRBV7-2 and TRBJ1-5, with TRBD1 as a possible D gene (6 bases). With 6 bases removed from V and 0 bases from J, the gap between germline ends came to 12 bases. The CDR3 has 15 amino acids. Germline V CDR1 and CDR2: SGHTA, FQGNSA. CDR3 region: CASSLTGLSNQPQHF. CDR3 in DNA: TGTGCCAGCAGTTTGACAGGACTTAGCAATCAGCCCCAGCATTTT.

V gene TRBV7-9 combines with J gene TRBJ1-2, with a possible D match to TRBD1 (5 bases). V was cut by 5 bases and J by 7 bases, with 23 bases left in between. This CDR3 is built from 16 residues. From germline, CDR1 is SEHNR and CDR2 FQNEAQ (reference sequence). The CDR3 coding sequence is TGTGCCAGCAGCCCTACCTCCGGGAGGGGTTTTAGTGGCTACACCTTC. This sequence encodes CASSPTSGRGFSGYTF. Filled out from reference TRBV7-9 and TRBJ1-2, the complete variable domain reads DTGVSQNPRHKITKRGQNVTFRCDPISEHNRLYWYRQTLGQGPEFLTYFQNEAQLEKSRLLSDRFSAERPKGSFSTLEIQRTEQGDSAMYLCASSPTSGRGFSGYTFGSGTRLTVV.

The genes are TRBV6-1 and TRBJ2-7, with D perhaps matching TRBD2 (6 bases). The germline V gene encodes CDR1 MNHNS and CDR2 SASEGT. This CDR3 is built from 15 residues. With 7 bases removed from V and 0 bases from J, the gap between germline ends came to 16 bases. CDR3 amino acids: CASKGRTGSSYEQYF. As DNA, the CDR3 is TGTGCCAGCAAGGGTCGGACCGGGAGCTCCTACGAGCAGTACTTC.

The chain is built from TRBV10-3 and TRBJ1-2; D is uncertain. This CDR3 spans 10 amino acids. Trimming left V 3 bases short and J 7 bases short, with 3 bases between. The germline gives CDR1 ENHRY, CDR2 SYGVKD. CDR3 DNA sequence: TGTGCCATCAGTGACCGTGGCTACACCTTC. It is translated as CAISDRGYTF.

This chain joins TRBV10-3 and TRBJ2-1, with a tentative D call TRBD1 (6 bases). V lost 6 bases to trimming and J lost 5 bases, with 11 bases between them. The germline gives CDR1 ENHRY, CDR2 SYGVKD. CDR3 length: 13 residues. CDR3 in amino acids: CAIRQGDNNEQFF. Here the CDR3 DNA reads TGTGCCATCAGACAGGGCGATAACAATGAGCAGTTCTTC.

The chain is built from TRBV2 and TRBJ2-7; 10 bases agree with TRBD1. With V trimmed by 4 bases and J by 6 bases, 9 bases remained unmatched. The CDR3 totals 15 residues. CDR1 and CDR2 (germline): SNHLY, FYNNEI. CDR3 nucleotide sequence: TGTGCCAGCAGTGTGGTAGGGACAGGGGTGGGCGAGCAGTACTTC. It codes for CASSVVGTGVGEQYF.

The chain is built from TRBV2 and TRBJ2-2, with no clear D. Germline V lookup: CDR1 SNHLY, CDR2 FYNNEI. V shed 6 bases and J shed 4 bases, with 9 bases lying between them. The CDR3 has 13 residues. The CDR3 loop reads CASSRLSTGELFF. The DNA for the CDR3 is TGTGCCAGCAGCAGACTTAGCACCGGGGAGCTGTTTTTT.